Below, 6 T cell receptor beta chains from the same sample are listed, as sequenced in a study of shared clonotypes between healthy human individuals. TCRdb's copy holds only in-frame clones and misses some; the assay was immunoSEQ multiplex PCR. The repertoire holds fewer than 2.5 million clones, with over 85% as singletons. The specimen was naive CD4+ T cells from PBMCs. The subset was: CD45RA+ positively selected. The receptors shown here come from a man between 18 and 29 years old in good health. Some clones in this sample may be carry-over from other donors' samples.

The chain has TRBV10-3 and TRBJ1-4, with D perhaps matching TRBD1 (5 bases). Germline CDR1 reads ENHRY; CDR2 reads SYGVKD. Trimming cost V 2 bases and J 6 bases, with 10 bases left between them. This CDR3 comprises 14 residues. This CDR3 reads CAISERGRDEKLFF. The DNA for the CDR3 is TGTGCCATCAGTGAGCGGGGGAGGGATGAAAAACTGTTTTTT.

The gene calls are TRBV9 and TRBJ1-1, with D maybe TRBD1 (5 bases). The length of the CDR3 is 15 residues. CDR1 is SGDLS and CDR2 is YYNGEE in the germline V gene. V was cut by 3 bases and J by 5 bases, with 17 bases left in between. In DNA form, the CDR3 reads TGTGCCAGCAGCGCCCGTAGGGAGGGGAGGACTGAAGCTTTCTTT. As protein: CASSARREGRTEAFF.

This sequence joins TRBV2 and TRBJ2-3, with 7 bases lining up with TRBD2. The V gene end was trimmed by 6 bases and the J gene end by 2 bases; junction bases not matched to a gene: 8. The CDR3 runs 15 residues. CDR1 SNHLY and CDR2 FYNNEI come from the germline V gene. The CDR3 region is CASRNQGGDTDTQYF. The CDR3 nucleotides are TGTGCCAGCAGAAACCAGGGAGGGGACACAGATACGCAGTATTTT.

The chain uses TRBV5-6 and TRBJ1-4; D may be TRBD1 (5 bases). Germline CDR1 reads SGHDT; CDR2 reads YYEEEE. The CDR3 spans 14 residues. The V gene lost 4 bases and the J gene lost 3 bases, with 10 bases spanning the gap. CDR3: CASSMGGANEKLFF. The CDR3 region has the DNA TGTGCCAGCAGCATGGGGGGAGCTAATGAAAAACTGTTTTTT.

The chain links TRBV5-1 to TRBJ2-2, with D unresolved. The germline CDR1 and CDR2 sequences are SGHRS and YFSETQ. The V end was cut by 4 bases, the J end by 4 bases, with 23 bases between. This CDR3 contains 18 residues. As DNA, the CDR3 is TGCGCCAGCAGCCCAGCTTCTGGCGGAACGACGGGCACCGGGGAGCTGTTTTTT. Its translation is CASSPASGGTTGTGELFF.

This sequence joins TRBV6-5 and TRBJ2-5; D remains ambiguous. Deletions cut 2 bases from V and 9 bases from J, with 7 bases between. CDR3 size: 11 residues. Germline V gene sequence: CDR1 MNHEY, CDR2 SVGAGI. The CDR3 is CASSYDGAQYF. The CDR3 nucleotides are TGTGCCAGCAGTTACGATGGGGCCCAGTACTTC.